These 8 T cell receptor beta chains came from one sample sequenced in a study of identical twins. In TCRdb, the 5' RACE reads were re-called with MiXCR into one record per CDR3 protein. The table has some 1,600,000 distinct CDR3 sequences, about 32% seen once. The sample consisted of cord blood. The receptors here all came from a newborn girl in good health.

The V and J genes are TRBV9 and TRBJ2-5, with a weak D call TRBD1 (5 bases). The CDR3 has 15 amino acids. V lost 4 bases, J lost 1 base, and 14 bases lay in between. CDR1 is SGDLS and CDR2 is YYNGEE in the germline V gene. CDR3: CASSPSQGSQETQYF. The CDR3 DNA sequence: TGTGCCAGCAGCCCCTCCCAGGGTAGCCAAGAGACCCAGTACTTC.

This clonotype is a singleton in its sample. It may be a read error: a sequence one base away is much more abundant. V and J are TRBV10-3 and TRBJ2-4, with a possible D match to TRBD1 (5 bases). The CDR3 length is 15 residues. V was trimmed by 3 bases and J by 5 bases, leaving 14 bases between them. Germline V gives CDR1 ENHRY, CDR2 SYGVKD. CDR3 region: CAISDPGNAENIQYF. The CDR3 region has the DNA TGTGCCATCAGTGATCCAGGGAATGCCGAAAACATTCAGTACTTC.

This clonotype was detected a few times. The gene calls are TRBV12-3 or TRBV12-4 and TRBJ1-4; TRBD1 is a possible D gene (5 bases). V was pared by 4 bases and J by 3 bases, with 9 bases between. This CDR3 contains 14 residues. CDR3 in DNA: TGTGCCAGCAGTTCAGGGCGGGCTAATGAAAAACTGTTTTTT. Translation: CASSSGRANEKLFF.

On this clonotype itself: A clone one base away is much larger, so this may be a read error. CDR3 amino acids: CSVRWENSIQSF. The CDR3 DNA follows: TGCAGCGTTCGGTGGGAGAACTCCATTCAGTCCTTC. The chain combines TRBV29-1 with TRBJ2-4; the D gene is possibly TRBD2 (5 bases). The germline gives CDR1 SQVTM, CDR2 ANQGSEA. The CDR3 is 12 residues long. Filled out from reference TRBV29-1 and TRBJ2-4, the complete variable domain reads SAVISQKPSRDICQRGTSLTIQCQVDSQVTMMFWYRQQPGQSLTLIATANQGSEATYESGFVIDKFPISRPNLTFSTLTVSNMSPEDSSIYLCSVRWENSIQSFGAGTRLSVL.

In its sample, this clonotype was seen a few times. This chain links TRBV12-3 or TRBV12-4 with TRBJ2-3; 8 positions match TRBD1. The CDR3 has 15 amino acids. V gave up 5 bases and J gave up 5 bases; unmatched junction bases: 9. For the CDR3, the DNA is TGTGCCAGCAGTCTTTCTTCAGGGGGCAAAGATACGCAGTATTTT. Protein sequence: CASSLSSGGKDTQYF.

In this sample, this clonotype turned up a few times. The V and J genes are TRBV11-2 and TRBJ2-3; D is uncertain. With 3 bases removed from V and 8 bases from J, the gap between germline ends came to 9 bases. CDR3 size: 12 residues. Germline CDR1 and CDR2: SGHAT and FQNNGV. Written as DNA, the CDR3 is TGTGCCAGCAGCTTCCCTGGCGGTACGCAGTATTTT. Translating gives CASSFPGGTQYF. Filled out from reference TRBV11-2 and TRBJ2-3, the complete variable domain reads EAGVAQSPRYKIIEKRQSVAFWCNPISGHATLYWYQQILGQGPKLLIQFQNNGVVDDSQLPKDRFSAERLKGVDSTLKIQPAKLEDSAVYLCASSFPGGTQYFGPGTRLTVL.

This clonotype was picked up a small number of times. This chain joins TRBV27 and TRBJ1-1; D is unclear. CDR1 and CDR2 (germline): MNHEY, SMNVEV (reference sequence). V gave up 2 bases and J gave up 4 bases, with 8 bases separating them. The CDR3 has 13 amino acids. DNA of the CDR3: TGTGCCAGCAGTTTAGCCGGGCCCACTGAAGCTTTCTTT. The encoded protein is CASSLAGPTEAFF.

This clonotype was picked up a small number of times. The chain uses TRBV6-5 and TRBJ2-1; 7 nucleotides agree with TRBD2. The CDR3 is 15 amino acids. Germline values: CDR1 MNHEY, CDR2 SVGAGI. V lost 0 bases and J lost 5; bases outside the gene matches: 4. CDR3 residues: CASSYSASGHNEQFF. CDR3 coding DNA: TGTGCCAGCAGTTACTCTGCTAGCGGACACAATGAGCAGTTCTTC.